This passage covers 11 T cell receptor beta chains from one sample sequenced in a study of T cell responses to AZD1222 COVID-19 vaccine. TCRdb's table, derived via immunoSEQ multiplex PCR, lists solely in-frame clones and lacks some. The data hold 100,000 to 150,000 clones, with roughly 88% observed a single time. Sequenced here: peripheral blood, sampled 28 days after the second AZD1222 dose. All receptors derive from an adult who received the AZD1222 COVID-19 vaccine.

V and J are TRBV5-4 and TRBJ1-5, with D possibly matching TRBD1 (5 bases). From germline, CDR1 is SGHNT and CDR2 YYREEE (reference sequence). V lost 4 bases, J lost 3 bases, and 11 bases lay in between. The CDR3 sequence is 14 residues long. CDR3 region: CASSQGPNNQPQHF. In DNA form, the CDR3 reads TGTGCCAGCAGCCAGGGACCCAACAATCAGCCCCAGCATTTT.

The rearrangement joins TRBV24-1 to TRBJ2-1; D might be TRBD1 or TRBD2, each matching 5 bases. CDR3 length: 15 amino acids. CDR1 and CDR2 (germline): KGHDR, SFDVKD. Trimming cost V 3 bases and J 8 bases, with 16 bases left between them. This CDR3 reads CATSDEGTGTDEQFF. DNA for the CDR3: TGTGCCACCAGTGATGAAGGGACGGGTACAGATGAGCAGTTCTTC.

This chain connects TRBV19 to TRBJ2-1, with a possible D match to TRBD1 (8 bases). Trimming left V 0 bases short and J 12 bases short, with 18 bases between. The CDR3 is 15 residues long. Per the germline V gene, CDR1 is LNHDA and CDR2 is SQIVND (reference sequence). The CDR3 is CASSIESTGGGMQFF. CDR3 bases: TGTGCCAGTAGTATAGAATCCACAGGGGGAGGGATGCAGTTCTTC.

The chain has TRBV28 and TRBJ1-1; possibly TRBD1 for D (5 bases). The length of the CDR3 is 13 residues. Trimming shortened V by 8 bases and J by 3 bases, and 13 bases separated the two germline ends. Looked up from germline, CDR1 is MDHEN and CDR2 is SYDVKM. The CDR3 bases are TGTGCCAGCCATGGGGGAATCTACACTGAAGCTTTCTTT. This translates into CASHGGIYTEAFF.

The chain joins TRBV28 to TRBJ2-7, with a weak D call TRBD1 (6 bases). V was clipped by 6 bases and J by 2 bases, with 20 bases between them. Germline lookup yields CDR1 MDHEN and CDR2 SYDVKM. The CDR3 has 16 amino acids. This chain's CDR3 is CASRPPIRGPTYEQYF. CDR3 DNA: TGTGCCAGCAGGCCACCAATCAGGGGTCCCACCTACGAGCAGTACTTC.

The J gene is TRBJ1-6, the V gene TRBV2; 9 bases line up with TRBD1. Germline V gives CDR1 SNHLY, CDR2 FYNNEI. V shed 4 bases and J 9 bases; nucleotides not matched to a gene: 7. There are 15 residues in the CDR3. CDR3 loop: CASSGPGTGSSPLHF. As DNA, the CDR3 is TGTGCCAGCAGTGGTCCCGGGACAGGGAGTTCACCCCTCCACTTT.

This clone came up once. The chain links TRBV4-1 to TRBJ2-3; 7 nucleotides agree with TRBD2. Germline CDR1 and CDR2: MGHRA and YSYEKL. V lost 0 bases to trimming and J lost 0 bases; unmatched junction nucleotides: 3. This CDR3 comprises 16 residues. CDR3 DNA: TGCGCCAGCAGCCAAGACGGTAGCGGGAGCACAGATACGCAGTATTTT. Its translation is CASSQDGSGSTDTQYF.

This chain links TRBV18 with TRBJ1-2; D is unclear. CDR3 length: 13 amino acids. CDR1 is KGHSH and CDR2 is LQKENI in the germline V gene. Trimming removed 6 bases from V and 4 bases from J, with 12 bases in between. The CDR3 is CASSKDGSYGYTF. CDR3 coding DNA: TGTGCCAGCTCCAAGGACGGCTCCTATGGCTACACCTTC.

The V call is TRBV18, the J call TRBJ1-5, with D possibly matching TRBD1 (6 bases). The V gene lost 1 base and the J gene lost 6 bases, with 19 bases spanning the gap. The CDR3 is 17 residues long. Germline loops: CDR1 KGHSH, CDR2 LQKENI. DNA for the CDR3: TGTGCCAGCTCACCACGAATAGCAGGGGAGTCGTCTCAGCCCCAGCATTTT. Translated: CASSPRIAGESSQPQHF.

The chain combines TRBV28 with TRBJ2-2; D may match TRBD1 or TRBD2 (6 bases each). Germline V CDR1 and CDR2: MDHEN, SYDVKM. The CDR3 sequence is 16 residues long. The V gene lost 2 bases and the J gene lost 6 bases, with 16 bases spanning the gap. The CDR3 loop reads CASSLVGGLGAGELFF. Written as DNA, the CDR3 is TGTGCCAGCAGTTTAGTGGGGGGCCTCGGCGCCGGGGAGCTGTTTTTT.

In its sample, this clone was seen once. CDR3 protein: CASNPRGGGLVTDTQYF. As DNA, the CDR3 is TGTGCCAGTAATCCCCGCGGAGGGGGCCTAGTCACAGATACGCAGTATTTT. The gene calls are TRBV19 and TRBJ2-3; a weak D match, TRBD1 (7 bases). Germline CDR1 and CDR2: LNHDA and SQIVND (reference sequence). The CDR3 contains 17 residues. Trimming cost V 7 bases and J 2 bases, with 22 bases left between them.